The entry below gives a single T cell receptor (beta chain) sequence along with its context. Sequencing used immunoSEQ multiplex PCR; TCRdb keeps in-frame clones, though not all of them. Here the sample spans roughly 96,000 clones, less than 50% being singletons. From germline, CDR1 is MDHEN and CDR2 SYDVKM. With 2 bases removed from V and 6 bases from J, the gap between germline ends came to 14 bases. The CDR3 is 14 residues long. This sample is drawn from a study of shared clonotypes between healthy human individuals. The sequenced sample was PBMCs. The sequence derives from a middle-aged woman in good health. Some clones in this sample may be carry-over from other donors' samples. The gene calls are TRBV28 and TRBJ2-7, with a possible D match to TRBD2 (6 bases). The CDR3 DNA reads TGTGCCAGCAGTTTAAGCGGGTTTGGGCTCGAGCAGTACTTC. This gives the protein CASSLSGFGLEQYF.